These 14 T cell receptor beta chains were all obtained from the same sample, sequenced in a study of OX40 agonist ivuxolimab in advanced cancers. Clones were sequenced by immunoSEQ multiplex PCR, and TCRdb holds only the in-frame ones, with some missing. The sample gives roughly 45,000 clones, approximately 88% of which show up once; approximately 15% is in the top ten. The source was CD4+ or CD8+ T cells sorted from blood, collected in a trial of the OX40 agonist ivuxolimab. Receptor source: an adult with an advanced solid tumor such as melanoma, head and neck, liver or kidney cancer.

This clone occurred many times. DNA of the CDR3: TGTGCCAGCAGCTTATTGACAGCCGAGACCCAGTACTTC. It is translated as CASSLLTAETQYF. The chain joins TRBV7-9 to TRBJ2-5; tentative D call: TRBD1 (5 bases). Germline V gene lookup returns CDR1 SEHNR and CDR2 FQNEAQ (reference sequence). The V and J ends lost 2 bases and 5 bases respectively, with 9 bases between them. This CDR3 is 13 amino acids long.

This chain links TRBV11-2 with TRBJ2-1; TRBD2 aligns across 9 bases. Germline values: CDR1 SGHAT, CDR2 FQNNGV. This CDR3 is 17 amino acids long. The trim removed 1 base at V and 7 bases at J, leaving 11 bases unmatched. The CDR3 protein is CASSLVSAGGPRNEQFF. The CDR3 nucleotides are TGTGCCAGCAGCTTAGTATCTGCGGGAGGGCCTCGTAATGAGCAGTTCTTC.

The V call is TRBV27, the J call TRBJ2-2, with D possibly matching TRBD2 (5 bases). The length of the CDR3 is 14 residues. Trimming pared 8 bases from V and 6 bases from J, leaving 16 bases between. Germline CDR1 MNHEY, CDR2 SMNVEV (reference sequence). The CDR3 loop reads CASSLTSVAGELFF. In DNA, the CDR3 is TGTGCCAGCTCCCTCACTAGTGTCGCCGGGGAGCTGTTTTTT.

The chain uses TRBV5-4 and TRBJ2-5; D possibly corresponds to TRBD2 (5 bases). The CDR3 has 13 amino acids. Germline V gene sequence: CDR1 SGHNT, CDR2 YYREEE (reference sequence). Trimming left V 4 bases short and J 4 bases short, with 11 bases between. The CDR3 is CASSPGITETQYF. CDR3 bases: TGTGCCAGCAGCCCGGGAATCACAGAGACCCAGTACTTC.

The chain joins TRBV7-6 to TRBJ2-5; the D gene is possibly TRBD1 (7 bases). CDR3 length: 16 amino acids. Germline loops: CDR1 SGHVS, CDR2 FNYEAQ. V lost 0 bases and J lost 1, with 12 bases in between. CDR3 sequence reads: CASSLAGGQPQETQYF. DNA of the CDR3: TGTGCCAGCAGCTTAGCGGGGGGACAGCCCCAAGAGACCCAGTACTTC.

CDR3 sequence (DNA): TGCGCCAGCAGCCAGGGACTACGGAGCTCCTACAATGAGCAGTTCTTC. Protein sequence: CASSQGLRSSYNEQFF. The chain has TRBV4-1 and TRBJ2-1; TRBD2 agrees at 7 bases. V shed 3 bases, J shed 0 bases, and the junction held 5 bases outside the gene matches. Per the germline V gene, CDR1 is MGHRA and CDR2 is YSYEKL. This CDR3 spans 16 amino acids.

The rearrangement uses TRBV28 and TRBJ2-7; 7 nucleotides agree with TRBD2. The CDR3 totals 19 residues. Germline V gives CDR1 MDHEN, CDR2 SYDVKM. Trimming took 6 bases from V and 0 from J; bases not matched to a gene: 20. CDR3 coding DNA: TGTGCCAGCAGCGGTTTACGGTTTGAAGCTAGCGGATACTCCTACGAGCAGTACTTC. Translation: CASSGLRFEASGYSYEQYF.

CDR3 sequence (DNA): TGTGCCAGCAGCACGCCCAATCGGGATGGCTACACCTTC. Translation gives CASSTPNRDGYTF. This sequence joins TRBV7-9 and TRBJ1-2; no clear D. This CDR3 region has 13 residues. Trimming took off 5 bases at V and 6 bases at J, with 13 bases between the two ends. Germline CDR1 reads SEHNR; CDR2 reads FQNEAQ (reference sequence).

This clone was seen once. The rearrangement joins TRBV2 to TRBJ2-5; D may be TRBD2 (7 bases). CDR3 length equals 13 residues. Trimming stripped 9 bases from V and 2 bases from J, with 13 bases between. CDR1 and CDR2 from the germline V gene are SNHLY and FYNNEI. The CDR3 bases are TGTGCCAGTCTAGGGGGGGGGCAAGAGACCCAGTACTTC. Protein: CASLGGGQETQYF.

Here the CDR3 reads CASSQGPHLNEKLFF. The CDR3 DNA follows: TGCGCCAGCAGCCAAGGCCCCCACCTTAATGAAAAACTGTTTTTT. This chain connects TRBV4-1 to TRBJ1-4; D is unresolved. Deletions cut 1 base from V and 4 bases from J, with 10 bases between. The CDR3 loop spans 15 amino acids. Germline V gives CDR1 MGHRA, CDR2 YSYEKL.

This clone appeared once. The chain is built from TRBV11-3 and TRBJ2-7; TRBD2 might be the D (5 bases). This CDR3 has 14 residues. The germline V gene has CDR1 SGHNT and CDR2 YENEEA. Deletions cut 1 base from V and 4 bases from J, with 11 bases between. The CDR3 here is CASSLAGGGYEQYF. The CDR3 coding sequence is TGTGCCAGCAGCTTAGCCGGTGGCGGGTACGAGCAGTACTTC.

J is TRBJ2-3 and V is TRBV29-1; the D gene is possibly TRBD1 (6 bases). The germline gives CDR1 SQVTM, CDR2 ANQGSEA. V was shortened by 0 bases and J by 5 bases, with 12 bases between the two germline ends. This CDR3 contains 14 residues. The CDR3 is CSVEEGAGGDTQYF. In nucleotides, the CDR3 is TGCAGCGTTGAAGAGGGGGCCGGTGGAGATACGCAGTATTTT.

In its sample, this clone was seen a few times. The chain joins TRBV7-9 to TRBJ1-1, with 11 bases lining up with TRBD1. This CDR3 has 15 residues. J was trimmed by 3 bases and V by 1 base; bases with no gene match: 1. CDR1 is SEHNR and CDR2 is FQNEAQ in the germline V gene (reference sequence). CDR3 sequence reads: CASSLGDRGDTEAFF. The DNA of the CDR3 is TGTGCCAGCAGCTTAGGGGACAGGGGGGACACTGAAGCTTTCTTT. The complete variable domain, with remaining parts taken from reference TRBV7-9 and TRBJ1-1, reads DTGVSQNPRHKITKRGQNVTFRCDPISEHNRLYWYRQTLGQGPEFLTYFQNEAQLEKSRLLSDRFSAERPKGSFSTLEIQRTEQGDSAMYLCASSLGDRGDTEAFFGQGTRLTVV.

The rearrangement links TRBV7-9 to TRBJ2-5, with D maybe TRBD1 (6 bases). Germline V lookup: CDR1 SEHNR, CDR2 FQNEAQ (reference sequence). Between the trimmed V and J ends, which lost 5 bases and 7 bases, there was a span of 14 bases. The CDR3 contains 13 residues. The CDR3, as DNA: TGTGCCAGCAGCCCCCCCGGGACACCGACCCAGTACTTC. It codes for CASSPPGTPTQYF.